These 26 T cell receptor beta chains originate from one sample sequenced in a study of cytomegalovirus exposure and HLA in healthy donors. A multiplex PCR was run with 60 Vbeta primers and 13 Jbeta primers. TCRdb's copy holds only in-frame clones and misses some; the assay was immunoSEQ multiplex PCR. The sample has around 160,000 clones; 80% to 85% are singletons. Sequencing was performed on PBMCs. The receptors come from a middle-aged man in good health and CMV-seropositive.

The rearrangement joins TRBV7-3 to TRBJ2-3, with D possibly being TRBD1 (5 bases). The V and J ends lost 5 bases and 4 bases respectively, with 10 bases between them. Looked up from germline, CDR1 is SGHTA and CDR2 is FQGTGA. CDR3 length: 13 amino acids. CDR3 nucleotide sequence: TGTGCCAGCAGCGGTCAGACAGCAGATACGCAGTATTTT. Translated, it gives CASSGQTADTQYF.

This sequence joins TRBV5-1 and TRBJ2-5; 9 bases line up with TRBD1. V trimming: 4 bases; J trimming: 1 base; junction bases outside the gene matches: 8. The CDR3 runs to 16 residues. CDR1 is SGHRS and CDR2 is YFSETQ in the germline V gene. The CDR3 DNA follows: TGCGCCAGCAGCAAGGGACAGGGCCACAGCCAAGAGACCCAGTACTTC. Residues: CASSKGQGHSQETQYF.

This clone appeared once. The chain uses TRBV23-1 and TRBJ1-6; tentative D call: TRBD1 (6 bases). TRBV23-1 is labeled an ORF, and its function is uncertain. The CDR3 has 15 amino acids. Between the trimmed V and J ends, which lost 4 bases and 10 bases, there was a span of 17 bases. CDR3 sequence reads: CASSREGVTFSPLHF. The CDR3 bases are TGCGCCAGCAGTCGGGAGGGGGTCACCTTCTCACCCCTCCACTTT.

Only a few counts were recorded for this clone. This chain uses TRBV27 with TRBJ2-3, with a weak D call TRBD1 (6 bases). The germline V gene has CDR1 MNHEY and CDR2 SMNVEV (reference sequence). V was clipped by 5 bases and J by 6 bases, with 15 bases between them. The CDR3 has 14 residues. CDR3 bases: TGTGCCAGCAGTATCAGGGGTTTGACGGATACGCAGTATTTT. Its protein product is CASSIRGLTDTQYF.

The chain carries TRBV28 and TRBJ2-3, with 8 bases fitting TRBD2. V dropped 5 bases and J dropped 0; count of bases not matched to a gene: 7. Germline assignment: CDR1 MDHEN and CDR2 SYDVKM. This CDR3 spans 16 amino acids. The CDR3: CASSTSGTSSTDTQYF. The CDR3, as DNA: TGTGCCAGCAGTACTAGCGGAACTTCTAGCACAGATACGCAGTATTTT.

This clone was picked up a small number of times. V usage is TRBV13 and J usage is TRBJ2-1; 10 bases align to TRBD2. Unmatched junction bases numbered 4, after V lost 1 base and J lost 7 bases. This CDR3 comprises 15 residues. The germline CDR1 and CDR2 sequences are PRHDT and FYEKMQ (reference sequence). In DNA, the CDR3 is TGTGCCAGCAGCTTAGTAGCGGGGGGTACGAATGAGCAGTTCTTC. It translates to CASSLVAGGTNEQFF.

The chain joins TRBV7-2 to TRBJ2-7; D not certain. The CDR3 length is 11 residues. The germline V and J ends were trimmed by 5 bases and 2 bases, with 4 bases remaining between them. Germline V gene data show CDR1 as SGHTA and CDR2 as FQGNSA. DNA of the CDR3: TGTGCCAGCAGCCCTACCTACGAGCAGTACTTC. It codes for CASSPTYEQYF. The entire variable domain, with the rest obtained from reference TRBV7-2 and TRBJ2-7, is as follows: GAGVSQSPSNKVTEKGKDVELRCDPISGHTALYWYRQSLGQGLEFLIYFQGNSAPDKSGLPSDRFSAERTGGSVSTLTIQRTQQEDSAVYLCASSPTYEQYFGPGTRLTVT.

This clone was seen a few times. This chain connects TRBV6-6 to TRBJ2-7; D unclear. CDR3 length equals 16 residues. Trimming pared 0 bases from V and 4 bases from J, leaving 16 bases between. Germline CDR1 and CDR2: MNHNY and SVGAGI (reference sequence). CDR3 DNA: TGTGCCAGCAGTTACTCGTCGGCAGGTATCTCGTACGAGCAGTACTTC. Protein sequence: CASSYSSAGISYEQYF.

The rearrangement uses TRBV10-3 and TRBJ1-1; D ambiguous. The CDR3 has 14 amino acids. V lost 3 bases, J lost 1 base, and 9 bases lay in between. The germline CDR1 and CDR2 sequences are ENHRY and SYGVKD. The CDR3 reads CAISDPGGNTEAFF. The CDR3 nucleotides are TGTGCCATCAGTGATCCGGGAGGGAACACTGAAGCTTTCTTT.

This clone was seen more than once but under ten times. This chain connects TRBV6-1 to TRBJ2-3, with TRBD1 matching over 9 bases. From germline, CDR1 is MNHNS and CDR2 SASEGT. The CDR3 length is 13 residues. With 5 bases clipped from V and 6 bases from J, the junction kept 3 bases outside the gene matches. In DNA form, the CDR3 reads TGTGCCAGCAGTTTACAGGGGGCGGATACGCAGTATTTT. This encodes CASSLQGADTQYF.

V is TRBV11-2 and J is TRBJ2-7; 7 nucleotides match TRBD1. The germline V gene encodes CDR1 SGHAT and CDR2 FQNNGV. Unmatched junction bases numbered 5, after V lost 5 bases and J lost 4 bases. The CDR3 has 13 residues. The DNA of the CDR3 is TGTGCCAGCAGCAGAGACAGGGTTTACGAGCAGTACTTC. It specifies CASSRDRVYEQYF.

J is TRBJ2-1 and V is TRBV6-5; 8 bases are a match to TRBD1. The germline CDR1 and CDR2 sequences are MNHEY and SVGAGI. V was clipped by 3 bases and J by 4 bases; unmatched bases: 8. The CDR3 runs to 16 residues. CDR3 sequence: CASSYSQGAWYNEQFF. In DNA form, the CDR3 reads TGTGCCAGCAGTTATTCCCAGGGGGCCTGGTACAATGAGCAGTTCTTC.

The chain carries TRBV6-7 and TRBJ2-2; 9 nucleotides agree with TRBD1. TRBV6-7 is placed among ORFs of uncertain function. The CDR3 extends over 18 amino acids. J was trimmed by 8 bases and V by 2 bases; bases with no gene match: 15. The CDR3 region has the DNA TGTGCCAGCAGTTACCAGGACAGGGGAGTGAAAGTCATGGGGGAGCTGTTTTTT. Translation gives CASSYQDRGVKVMGELFF.

The chain employs TRBV7-9 and TRBJ2-3; maybe TRBD2 (6 bases). CDR1 SEHNR and CDR2 FQNEAQ come from the germline V gene (reference sequence). The CDR3 contains 15 residues. V lost 5 bases to trimming and J lost 2 bases, with 14 bases between them. The CDR3 DNA reads TGTGCCAGCAGCCTCGTTAGCGGAACCACAGATACGCAGTATTTT. Residues: CASSLVSGTTDTQYF.

This clone was seen a few times. The chain joins TRBV4-1 to TRBJ1-4; a possible D gene is TRBD1 (5 bases). Germline CDR1 and CDR2: MGHRA and YSYEKL. Trimming took off 4 bases at V and 0 bases at J, with 15 bases between the two ends. This CDR3 contains 17 residues. CDR3 DNA: TGCGCCAGCAGCCGGGGGGAGGGGTCAACAACTAATGAAAAACTGTTTTTT. Translated: CASSRGEGSTTNEKLFF.

The chain recombines TRBV11-3 with TRBJ1-1; perhaps TRBD1 as D (5 bases). Germline CDR1 is SGHNT and CDR2 is YENEEA. Trimming removed 3 bases from V and 10 bases from J, with 12 bases in between. The CDR3 loop spans 12 amino acids. The CDR3 reads CASSLGGEAAFF. In DNA form, the CDR3 reads TGTGCCAGCAGCTTGGGAGGGGAGGCAGCTTTCTTT.

The J gene is TRBJ2-5, the V gene TRBV9; D might be TRBD2 (6 bases). CDR1 and CDR2 from the germline V gene are SGDLS and YYNGEE. Trimming stripped 0 bases from V and 4 bases from J, with 7 bases between. This CDR3 has 13 residues. CDR3 in DNA: TGTGCCAGCAGCGTAGTGGAGGGAGAGACCCAGTACTTC. This sequence encodes CASSVVEGETQYF.

The rearrangement uses TRBV14 and TRBJ2-3; D perhaps matches TRBD2 (6 bases). The CDR3 consists of 17 residues. The germline CDR1 and CDR2 sequences are SGHDN and FVKESK. V lost 4 bases and J lost 0, with 17 bases in between. The CDR3 protein is CASSPQHRDFSTDTQYF. The CDR3 DNA reads as TGTGCCAGCAGCCCACAACACCGGGACTTTAGCACAGATACGCAGTATTTT.

The J gene is TRBJ2-5, the V gene TRBV28; D gene unclear. The CDR3 length is 16 residues. Germline V CDR1 and CDR2: MDHEN, SYDVKM. The V and J ends lost 6 bases and 2 bases respectively, with 19 bases between them. In DNA form, the CDR3 reads TGTGCCAGCAGCTACAGTGGTCAGGATCTACAAGAGACCCAGTACTTC. Protein product: CASSYSGQDLQETQYF.

The V and J genes are TRBV19 and TRBJ1-2; D possibly corresponds to TRBD1 (6 bases). The V gene lost 6 bases and the J gene lost 2 bases, with 16 bases spanning the gap. This CDR3 region has 15 residues. Germline CDR1 and CDR2: LNHDA and SQIVND (reference sequence). Written as DNA, the CDR3 is TGTGCCAGTAGCATCACCGGGACAACCAACTATGGCTACACCTTC. It yields the protein CASSITGTTNYGYTF.

This sequence joins TRBV5-1 and TRBJ2-5; 14 bases match TRBD2. V shed 1 base, J shed 5 bases, and the junction held 7 bases outside the gene matches. The length of the CDR3 is 17 residues. Germline lookup yields CDR1 SGHRS and CDR2 YFSETQ. CDR3 DNA: TGCGCCAGCAGCTTGATGGGACTAGCGGGGGAGGGTGAGACCCAGTACTTC. It translates to CASSLMGLAGEGETQYF.

As to this clone: At one end, the junction sequence differs from germline, possibly due to a read error. The chain employs TRBV11-3 and TRBJ1-5; 7 bases agree with TRBD1. This CDR3 has 14 residues. Looked up from germline, CDR1 is SGHNT and CDR2 is YENEEA. The CDR3 sequence: CASSLDRVNQPQHF. CDR3 in DNA: TGTGCCAGCAGCCTAGACAGGGTAAATCAGCCCCAGCATTTT.

The chain employs TRBV7-6 and TRBJ2-7; the D gene is possibly TRBD2 (7 bases). V was trimmed by 2 bases and J by 3 bases, leaving 17 bases between them. Germline CDR1 SGHVS, CDR2 FNYEAQ. The CDR3 is 16 residues long. Written as DNA, the CDR3 is TGTGCCAGCAGCTTACGGGGGCGGGGGACTGGCTACGAGCAGTACTTC. It yields the protein CASSLRGRGTGYEQYF.

The V and J genes are TRBV5-1 and TRBJ2-7; 7 nucleotides match TRBD2. CDR1 is SGHRS and CDR2 is YFSETQ in the germline V gene. V was pared by 6 bases and J by 2 bases, with 11 bases of the junction left unmatched. This CDR3 spans 15 amino acids. CDR3 nucleotides: TGCGCCAGCACCCCGGGAGCGGGAAGCACCTACGAGCAGTACTTC. Translation gives CASTPGAGSTYEQYF.

The chain employs TRBV4-1 and TRBJ2-1; TRBD1 matches 7 bases. V was clipped by 3 bases and J by 0 bases; unmatched bases: 2. Germline CDR1 MGHRA, CDR2 YSYEKL. The CDR3 has 15 amino acids. The CDR3 spells CASSQDRNSYNEQFF. The CDR3 DNA follows: TGCGCCAGCAGCCAGGACAGGAACTCCTACAATGAGCAGTTCTTC.

The chain is built from TRBV6-5 and TRBJ2-7, with 8 bases lining up with TRBD2. The CDR3 covers 15 residues. After removal of 5 bases from V and 9 bases from J, the junction contained 15 bases not matched to a gene. Germline loops: CDR1 MNHEY, CDR2 SVGAGI. The CDR3 here is CASSVGGGAGVSQYF. In nucleotides, the CDR3 is TGTGCCAGCAGTGTGGGAGGAGGAGCGGGAGTGTCGCAGTACTTC.